The rows below give T cell receptor beta chains drawn from one sample of a study of control samples from healthy donors and cancer patients. Assay: immunoSEQ multiplex PCR; the TCRdb copy retains only in-frame clones and omits some. Of more than 25,000 clones in the sample, 90% to 95% were seen once. Sequencing input: PBMCs. The source of these receptors is a man aged 50 or older with lung cancer. Each CDR3 is given with its conserved first and last residue. The order of the fields is clone size, D gene, V gene, J gene, CDR3 protein, CDR3 DNA. The D gene is left open where the match is weak. Size tells how often a clone was seen (once, few, many) or the class of an expanded clone, and some rows leave it out.

>NA|NA|TRBV4-3|TRBJ2-1
CASSPPEGSYNEQFF
TGCGCCAGCAGCCCCCCTGAGGGCTCCTACAATGAGCAGTTCTTC
>NA|TRBD1|TRBV4-3|TRBJ2-5
CASSQEPDRGQVETQYF
TGCGCCAGCAGCCAAGAGCCCGACAGGGGGCAGGTAGAGACCCAGTACTTC
>NA|TRBD1|TRBV6-5|TRBJ1-3
CASSYSNRGRNTIYF
TGTGCCAGCAGTTACTCGAATAGGGGGCGAAACACCATATATTTT
>NA|NA|TRBV6-5|TRBJ1-1
CASSRVGTEAFF
TGTGCCAGCAGTCGGGTAGGCACTGAAGCTTTCTTT
>NA|TRBD1|TRBV6-2/TRBV6-3|TRBJ1-1
CASSPQDRGVFF
TGTGCCAGCAGTCCACAGGACAGGGGAGTTTTCTTT
>NA|NA|TRBV6-4|TRBJ2-3
CASSRDLGDTQYF
TGTGCCAGCAGCCGGGACCTGGGAGATACGCAGTATTTT
>NA|TRBD2|TRBV6-5|TRBJ2-1
CASSYLGGEFF
TGTGCCAGCAGTTATCTGGGAGGGGAGTTCTTC
>few|NA|TRBV5-4|TRBJ2-1
CASSPGTPGHNEQFF
TGTGCCAGCAGCCCCGGGACTCCGGGACACAATGAGCAGTTCTTC
>NA|TRBD2|TRBV3-1/TRBV3-2|TRBJ2-1
CASSQQPSGYNEQFF
TGTGCCAGCAGCCAACAACCTAGCGGGTACAATGAGCAGTTCTTC
>NA|NA|TRBV25-1|TRBJ1-4
CASTKGVSGNEKLFF
TGTGCCAGCACGAAAGGGGTCAGCGGAAATGAAAAACTGTTTTTT
>NA|NA|TRBV6-6|TRBJ2-7
CASSLYEQYF
TGTGCCAGCAGTCTCTACGAGCAGTACTTC
>once|NA|TRBV13|TRBJ2-1
CASSLWGIREQFF
TGTGCCAGCAGCTTATGGGGGATCCGTGAGCAGTTCTTC
>NA|NA|TRBV28|TRBJ2-5
CASSLKGRETQYF
TGTGCCAGCAGTTTAAAGGGGAGGGAGACCCAGTACTTC
>NA|NA|TRBV2|TRBJ1-5
CASSAPGTYQPQHF
TGTGCCAGCAGTGCCCCAGGGACCTATCAGCCCCAGCATTTT
>NA|NA|TRBV9|TRBJ2-1
CASSVSRNGLSEQFF
TGTGCCAGCAGCGTATCCCGAAACGGGCTAAGTGAGCAGTTCTTC
>NA|TRBD2|TRBV28|TRBJ2-3
CASSPALAAPDTQYF
TGTGCCAGCAGTCCCGCCCTAGCGGCCCCAGATACGCAGTATTTT